Sequencing of this T cell receptor beta chain was carried out in a study of a mutant IDH1 vaccine in newly diagnosed glioma (dated by TCRdb to about 2021). Background for the entire study: Across visits V03 through V10, patients got a total of eight vaccinations, given in weeks 1, 3, 5, 7, 11, 15, 19 and 23. Prior to enrollment, patients had been given standard therapy consisting of radiotherapy alone, temozolomide alone, or radiochemotherapy with temozolomide, with the combination given to most patients. Peripheral blood samples were drawn at six visits, namely V03 (baseline), V05, V07, V10, V12 and V13. Of the approximately 30 treated patients, about 60% were male and around 40% were female, and the mean age was approximately 37 years. Longitudinal TCRB deep sequencing was performed for 20 to 25 treated patients wherever samples were available for exploratory analyses. Vaccination began 4-6 weeks after radiotherapy alone, or alongside temozolomide cycles in the chemotherapy-containing groups. The full study reports these points: Pseudoprogression seemed to be unrelated to changes in the top peripheral T cell clonotypes found by TCRB sequencing. The authors stated that sample limitations prevented analyses of patient blood samples from being reproduced. Vaccine-induced immune responses across multiple MHC alleles were detected in roughly 94% of patients. PBMC samples for TCRB deep sequencing were selected based on availability.

The CDR3, from cysteine to phenylalanine, totals 17 residues. Only CDR3 DNA is held: 51 bases, read in frame from base 1. V is cut back by 1 base and J by 2 bases, with 8 bases in the junction unmatched. The germline V gene encodes CDR1 LNHDA and CDR2 SQIVND (reference sequence). Interpreted using the paper, the time point label stands for: week 11, during vaccination. Each vaccine dose, consisting of 300 ug of a 20-mer mutant IDH1 peptide in Montanide, was administered subcutaneously with topical imiquimod. The donors had newly diagnosed IDH1-mutant astrocytomas of WHO grade 3 or 4 that showed loss of nuclear ATRX. The samples were drawn from NOA16, a multicentre, single-arm, open-label phase I trial in Germany that tested a mutant IDH1 peptide vaccine in humans for the first time. Genomic DNA for TCRB sequencing was isolated from EDTA blood with the DNeasy Blood and Tissue Kit. On this clone: It has no known antigen specificity. It has no much larger one-base neighbor in the sample; base qualities were not kept.

Library preparation used the immunoSEQ multiplex PCR assay. Rearranged TCR beta chain sequences were amplified with the hsTCRB Kit following the manufacturer's protocol. An Illumina MiSeq was used to sequence the TCRB libraries. In the original analysis: The kit vendor's proprietary platform handled demultiplexing, trimming and gene mapping. Drawn from immuneACCESS, this table holds only the in-frame rearrangements with V and J called that TCRdb kept. Clones are partly lost; checked studies trace under half to an unresolved V gene and leave the rest unexplained. V, J and clone size derive from that table, while D and trimming were established from the DNA sequence. Recorded for this sample are 100,000 to 150,000 clones; around 80% of them occurred a single time. In total, the top ten clones hold 5% to 7% of the sample.

Recombination connected TRBV19 to TRBJ1-2, with 9 middle bases fitting TRBD1. Sequenced material: PBMCs, taken from a glioma patient whose treatment included an IDH1 peptide vaccine. This TCR came from a man aged 40-55 years with glioma. The CDR3 is CASSIGQGGADNYGYTF. The nucleotide sequence reads TGTGCCAGTAGTATAGGACAGGGGGGTGCTGACAACTATGGCTACACCTTC.